Described below is a single T cell receptor beta chain sequence and its context. Sequencing used immunoSEQ multiplex PCR; TCRdb keeps in-frame clones, though not all of them. The sample records 1.5 million to 1.9 million clones, 95% to 99% being singletons. Subsets obtained from CD4+ cells comprised CD45RA+ naive and CD45RA-negative memory cells. The data are from a study of shared clonotypes between healthy human individuals. Whole-study context: CD4 naive cells filled three plates per donor, CD4 memory three, CD8 naive two and CD8 memory one.

This clonotype was obtained from a man younger than 40 in good health. Sequences were obtained from naive CD4+ T cells sorted from blood. Subset: CD45RA+ positively selected.

CDR3 loop: CASSQASGAFSYEQYF. The CDR3 bases are TGCGCCAGCAGCCAGGCTAGCGGGGCCTTTTCCTACGAGCAGTACTTC. The J gene is TRBJ2-7, the V gene TRBV4-1; 9 positions match TRBD2. The CDR3 consists of 16 residues. Germline loops: CDR1 MGHRA, CDR2 YSYEKL. V was clipped by 3 bases and J by 1 base; unmatched bases: 7.